Shown below are 5 T cell receptor beta chains from a single sample sequenced in a study of T cell changes during pregnancy in multiple sclerosis. Assay: immunoSEQ multiplex PCR; the TCRdb copy retains only in-frame clones and omits some. The repertoire holds about 60,000 clones, with roughly 93% as singletons. The sample in question was CD8+ T cells from peripheral blood mononuclear cells, obtained in the second trimester of pregnancy. The receptor source for this set is a female donor with multiple sclerosis, enrolled in a pregnancy study.

The chain recombines TRBV6-6 with TRBJ2-1; 7 bases map to TRBD2. Losses at the gene ends were 7 bases for V and 3 bases for J; bases not matched to a gene: 9. Germline V gene sequence: CDR1 MNHNY, CDR2 SVGAGI (reference sequence). The CDR3 runs 15 residues. In DNA form, the CDR3 reads TGTGCCAGCACCCCCGCGGCTAGCGGCTACAATGAGCAGTTCTTC. It yields the protein CASTPAASGYNEQFF.

The chain employs TRBV9 and TRBJ1-1; weak D call: TRBD1 (6 bases). This CDR3 has 14 amino acids. CDR1 and CDR2 from the germline V gene are SGDLS and YYNGEE. V gave up 4 bases and J gave up 0 bases, with 10 bases separating them. CDR3 in amino acids: CASSPGQLNTEAFF. The CDR3 DNA is TGTGCCAGCAGCCCCGGACAGCTGAACACTGAAGCTTTCTTT.

A note on this clone: Other nucleotide sequences in the sample specify the same CDR3. V usage is TRBV27 and J usage is TRBJ1-1; tentatively, D is TRBD1 (5 bases). CDR1 and CDR2 (germline): MNHEY, SMNVEV (reference sequence). This CDR3 is 13 amino acids long. V was trimmed by 4 bases and J by 1 base, leaving 7 bases between them. CDR3 in amino acids: CASSSTGNTEAFF. The CDR3 DNA reads TGTGCCAGCAGTTCCACAGGGAACACTGAAGCTTTCTTT.

V and J are TRBV4-3 and TRBJ2-1; 10 bases line up with TRBD2. This CDR3 has 17 residues. The junction had 9 bases not matched to a gene; V was cut back by 0 bases and J by 7 bases. The germline gives CDR1 LGHNA, CDR2 YSLEER. The CDR3 region is CASSQDWSGGAGNEQFF. The CDR3 bases are TGCGCCAGCAGCCAAGATTGGAGCGGGGGGGCCGGAAATGAGCAGTTCTTC.

The chain recombines TRBV6-1 with TRBJ1-2, with D possibly matching TRBD1 (5 bases). The germline V and J ends were trimmed by 6 bases and 0 bases, with 8 bases remaining between them. This CDR3 region has 13 residues. CDR1 MNHNS and CDR2 SASEGT come from the germline V gene. As DNA, the CDR3 is TGTGCCAGCAGCGGGGGAACTAACTATGGCTACACCTTC. Its protein product is CASSGGTNYGYTF.